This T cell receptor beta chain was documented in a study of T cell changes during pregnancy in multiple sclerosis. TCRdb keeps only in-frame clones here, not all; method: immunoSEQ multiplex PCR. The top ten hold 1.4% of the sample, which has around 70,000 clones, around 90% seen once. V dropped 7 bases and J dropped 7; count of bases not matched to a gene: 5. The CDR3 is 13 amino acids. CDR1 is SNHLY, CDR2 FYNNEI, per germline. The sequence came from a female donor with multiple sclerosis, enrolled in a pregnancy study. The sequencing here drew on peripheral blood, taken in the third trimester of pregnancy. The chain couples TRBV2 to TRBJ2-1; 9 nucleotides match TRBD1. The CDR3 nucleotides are TGTGCCAGCACCGGGACAGGGAAGAATGAGCAGTTCTTC. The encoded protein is CASTGTGKNEQFF.